This paragraph covers one T cell receptor (beta chain) sequence. What it binds is not known. A read error may explain this, as a much larger clone is one base away. The CDR3 does not close with the conserved phenylalanine or tryptophan, likely indicating a read error. Individual cDNA molecules each received unique molecular identifiers attached to them. One entry per CDR3 protein, called by TCRdb with MiXCR from the 5' RACE reads. This sample carries about 89,000 distinct CDR3 sequences, around 15% of them seen once, and the ten largest clones take just under 0.6%. This record comes from a study of early T cells in non-severe SARS-CoV-2 infection. About the research overall: Sequencing targeted bulk RNA from unsorted whole blood, leaving chains unpaired.

V lost 0 bases and J lost 2; bases outside the gene matches: 7. The CDR3 contains 17 residues. Germline V lookup: CDR1 LGHNA, CDR2 YNFKEQ. Whole-study findings and limits: Matching against VDJdb likely underestimated virus-specific expansions, favoring anti-spike CD8.

This clonotype originated in an adult who was a healthcare worker with PCR-confirmed SARS-CoV-2 infection or an uninfected control (not recorded which). Material for sequencing was whole blood. J is TRBJ2-1 and V is TRBV4-2; 7 bases are a match to TRBD1. The CDR3 is CASSQDSQGVTYNEQFS. The CDR3 DNA sequence: TGTGCCAGCAGCCAAGATTCTCAGGGGGTTACCTACAATGAGCAGTTCTCC.